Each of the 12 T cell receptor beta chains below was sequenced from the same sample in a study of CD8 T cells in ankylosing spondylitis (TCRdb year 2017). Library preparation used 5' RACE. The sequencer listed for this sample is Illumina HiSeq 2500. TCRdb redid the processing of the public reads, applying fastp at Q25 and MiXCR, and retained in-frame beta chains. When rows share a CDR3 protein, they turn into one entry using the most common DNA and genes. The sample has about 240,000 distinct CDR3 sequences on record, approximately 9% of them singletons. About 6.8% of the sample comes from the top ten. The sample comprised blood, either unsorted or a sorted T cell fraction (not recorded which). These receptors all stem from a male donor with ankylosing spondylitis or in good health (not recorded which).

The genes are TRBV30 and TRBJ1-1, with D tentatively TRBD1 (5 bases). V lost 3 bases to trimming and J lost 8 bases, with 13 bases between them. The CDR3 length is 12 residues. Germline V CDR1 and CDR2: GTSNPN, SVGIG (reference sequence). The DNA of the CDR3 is TGTGCCTGGAGGGCGGCACAGGTCGAAGCTTTCTTT. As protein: CAWRAAQVEAFF. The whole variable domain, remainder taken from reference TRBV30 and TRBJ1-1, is SQTIHQWPATLVQPVGSPLSLECTVEGTSNPNLYWYRQAAGRGLQLLFYSVGIGQISSEVPQNLSASRPQDRQFILSSKKLLLSDSGFYLCAWRAAQVEAFFGQGTRLTVV.

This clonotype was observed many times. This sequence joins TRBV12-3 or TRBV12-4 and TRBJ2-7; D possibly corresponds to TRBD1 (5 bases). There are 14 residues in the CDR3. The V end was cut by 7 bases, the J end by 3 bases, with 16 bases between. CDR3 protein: CASNRFGQGYEQYF. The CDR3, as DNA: TGTGCCAGCAACAGGTTCGGGCAGGGCTACGAGCAGTACTTC.

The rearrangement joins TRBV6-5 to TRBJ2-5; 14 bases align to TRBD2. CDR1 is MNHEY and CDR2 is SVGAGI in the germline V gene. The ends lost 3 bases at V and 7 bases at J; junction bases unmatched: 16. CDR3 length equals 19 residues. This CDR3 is CASSYAGTSGSGELVTQYF. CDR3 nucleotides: TGTGCCAGCAGTTATGCCGGGACTAGCGGGAGTGGAGAGTTGGTGACCCAGTACTTC.

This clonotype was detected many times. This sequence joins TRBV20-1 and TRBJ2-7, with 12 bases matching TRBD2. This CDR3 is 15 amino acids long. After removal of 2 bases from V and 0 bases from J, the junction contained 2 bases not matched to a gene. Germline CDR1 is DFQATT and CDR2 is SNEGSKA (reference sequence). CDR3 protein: CSARPTSGSSYEQYF. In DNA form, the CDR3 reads TGCAGTGCTAGACCGACTAGCGGGAGCTCCTACGAGCAGTACTTC.

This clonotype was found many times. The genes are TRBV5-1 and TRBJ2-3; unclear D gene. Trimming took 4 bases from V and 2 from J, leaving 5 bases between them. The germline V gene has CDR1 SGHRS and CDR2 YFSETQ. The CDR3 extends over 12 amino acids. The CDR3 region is CASSRTTDTQYF. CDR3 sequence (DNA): TGCGCCAGCAGCCGAACCACAGATACGCAGTATTTT.

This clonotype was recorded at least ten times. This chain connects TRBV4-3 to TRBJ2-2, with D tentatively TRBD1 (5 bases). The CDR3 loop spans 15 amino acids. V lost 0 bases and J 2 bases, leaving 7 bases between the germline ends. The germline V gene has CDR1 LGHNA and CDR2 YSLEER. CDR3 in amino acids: CASSQDRVNTGELFF. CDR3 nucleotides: TGCGCCAGCAGCCAAGACAGGGTTAACACCGGGGAGCTGTTTTTT.

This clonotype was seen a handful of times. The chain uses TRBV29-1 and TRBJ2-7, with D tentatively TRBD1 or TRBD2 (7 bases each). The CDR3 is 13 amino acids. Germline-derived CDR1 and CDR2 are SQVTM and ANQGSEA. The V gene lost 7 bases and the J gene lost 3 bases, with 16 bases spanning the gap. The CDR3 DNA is TGCAGCGCACTGGGCAGGGGGGGCTACGAGCAGTACTTC. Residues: CSALGRGGYEQYF.

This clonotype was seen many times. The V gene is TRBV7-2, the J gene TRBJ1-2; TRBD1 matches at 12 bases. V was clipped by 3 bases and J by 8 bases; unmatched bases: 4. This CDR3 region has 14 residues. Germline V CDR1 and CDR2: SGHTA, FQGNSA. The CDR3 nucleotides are TGTGCCAGCAGCTTGGGGGACAGGGGGCGAGGCTACACCTTC. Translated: CASSLGDRGRGYTF.

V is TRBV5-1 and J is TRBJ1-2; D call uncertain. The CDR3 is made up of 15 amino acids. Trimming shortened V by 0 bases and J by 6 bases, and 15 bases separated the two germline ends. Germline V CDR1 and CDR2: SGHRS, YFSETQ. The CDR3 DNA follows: TGCGCCAGCAGCTTGGCCGGACTGGGTACCGATGGCTACACCTTC. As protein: CASSLAGLGTDGYTF. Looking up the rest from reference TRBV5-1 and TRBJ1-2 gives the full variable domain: KAGVTQTPRYLIKTRGQQVTLSCSPISGHRSVSWYQQTPGQGLQFLFEYFSETQRNKGNFPGRFSGRQFSNSRSEMNVSTLELGDSALYLCASSLAGLGTDGYTFGSGTRLTVV.

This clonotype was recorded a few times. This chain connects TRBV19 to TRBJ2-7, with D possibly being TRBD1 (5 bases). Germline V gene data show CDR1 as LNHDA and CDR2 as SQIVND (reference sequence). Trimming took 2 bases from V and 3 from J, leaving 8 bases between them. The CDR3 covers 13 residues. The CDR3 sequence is CASSIRQGYEQYF. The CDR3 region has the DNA TGTGCCAGTAGTATACGGCAGGGCTACGAGCAGTACTTC.

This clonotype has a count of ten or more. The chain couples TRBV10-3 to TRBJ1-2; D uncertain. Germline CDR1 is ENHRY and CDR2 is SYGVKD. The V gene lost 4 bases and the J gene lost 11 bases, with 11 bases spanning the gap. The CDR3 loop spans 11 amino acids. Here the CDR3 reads CAISGGRQYTF. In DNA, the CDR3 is TGTGCCATCAGTGGTGGCAGACAATACACCTTC.

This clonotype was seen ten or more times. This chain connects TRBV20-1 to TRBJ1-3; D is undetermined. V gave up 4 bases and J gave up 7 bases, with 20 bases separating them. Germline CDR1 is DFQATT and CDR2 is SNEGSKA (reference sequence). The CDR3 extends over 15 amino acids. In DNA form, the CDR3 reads TGCAGTGCTAAGAGACCTGGAGGACGAGGGAACACCATATATTTT. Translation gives CSAKRPGGRGNTIYF.